The clone carrying this T cell receptor beta chain was seen only a few times. This sample is drawn from a study of blood T cells in healthy people across ages. This CDR3 is built from 15 residues. Germline CDR1 and CDR2: MNHNY and SVGAGI (reference sequence). V lost 4 bases and J lost 10; bases outside the gene matches: 11. The use of a sample-barcoded 5' primer and a J-beta primer mix characterized a second PCR of roughly 7 to 12 cycles. TCRdb fed the 5' RACE reads into MiXCR, producing one record per CDR3 protein. The table shows hundreds of thousands of distinct CDR3 sequences, with roughly 45% occurring only once. PBMCs numbering at least 6 million were isolated per sample.

This receptor was identified in a woman aged 55-69 years in good health. The sample consisted of blood. The J gene is TRBJ2-3, the V gene TRBV6-6; TRBD1 matches 10 bases. The CDR3 bases are TGTGCCAGCAGTTCTTTCCCGGGACAGGGGTATCCGCAGTATTTT. Its protein product is CASSSFPGQGYPQYF.